The 12 T cell receptor beta chains in this list originate from one sample, sequenced in a study (dated by TCRdb to between 2015 and 2017). Library generation was performed with 5' RACE. The sample was run on an Illumina MiSeq. Starting from the raw public reads, TCRdb applied fastp trimming at Q25, assembled clones with MiXCR and retained in-frame beta chains. Every distinct CDR3 protein forms one entry, paired with its most common genes and DNA. For this sample there are some 9,000 distinct CDR3 sequences; under 50% appear just once. The top ten hold about 2.9% of the sample. CD4+CD25+CD127-/low cells were isolated as Tregs. The sample was Tregs sorted from a lymph node. The receptor set was obtained from a female donor with breast cancer.

The CDR3 bases are TGTGCCAGCAGTTTACTGGGACCATCAGGAAATTCACCCCTCCACTTT. This translates into CASSLLGPSGNSPLHF. The chain employs TRBV27 and TRBJ1-6; maybe TRBD1 (5 bases). There are 16 residues in the CDR3. V gave up 2 bases and J gave up 7 bases, with 15 bases separating them. From germline, CDR1 is MNHEY and CDR2 SMNVEV (reference sequence).

This clonotype has only a few counts. The chain links TRBV7-6 to TRBJ1-1; D is undetermined. CDR3 length: 14 amino acids. Trimming pared 5 bases from V and 6 bases from J, leaving 16 bases between. Per the germline V gene, CDR1 is SGHVS and CDR2 is FNYEAQ. CDR3 protein: CASSRSVPSAEAFF. In DNA form, the CDR3 reads TGTGCCAGCAGCCGCTCTGTCCCGAGCGCTGAAGCTTTCTTT.

There are a few counts of this clonotype. This sequence joins TRBV7-6 and TRBJ2-2, with D perhaps TRBD1 or TRBD2 (5 bases each). The CDR3 has 15 residues. Trimming removed 3 bases at V and 4 bases at J, with 12 bases between. From germline, CDR1 is SGHVS and CDR2 FNYEAQ. CDR3 amino acids: CASSFSPGTTGELFF. DNA of the CDR3: TGTGCCAGCAGCTTTAGTCCAGGGACCACCGGGGAGCTGTTTTTT.

The table lists this clonotype with a few counts. The chain links TRBV15 to TRBJ1-5; no reliable D call. Germline V gene lookup returns CDR1 LNHNV and CDR2 YYDKDF (reference sequence). The CDR3 length is 15 residues. Trimming took off 0 bases at V and 4 bases at J, with 10 bases between the two ends. CDR3 coding DNA: TGTGCCACCAGCAGAGATAAAGGCCCTAATCAGCCCCAGCATTTT. Residues: CATSRDKGPNQPQHF.

The CDR3 nucleotides are TGCGCCAGCAGCAGTCGGGACAGCTCCTACGAGCAGTACTTC. It codes for CASSSRDSSYEQYF. The rearrangement links TRBV4-1 to TRBJ2-7, with 7 bases lining up with TRBD1. This CDR3 region has 14 residues. V lost 5 bases and J lost 0; bases outside the gene matches: 4. Germline V gives CDR1 MGHRA, CDR2 YSYEKL.

This chain joins TRBV12-3 or TRBV12-4 and TRBJ2-2; D possibly corresponds to TRBD2 (6 bases). The CDR3 is 13 residues long. V was clipped by 6 bases and J by 7 bases, with 12 bases between them. CDR3 DNA: TGTGCCAGCAGCCGGGGAGGAGGCGGGGAGCTGTTTTTT. Translated: CASSRGGGGELFF.

This rearrangement joins TRBV6-1 to TRBJ1-5, with TRBD1 identical over 7 bases. This CDR3 has 14 residues. Germline CDR1 reads MNHNS; CDR2 reads SASEGT. This CDR3 reads CSTSGTEIGEPQHF. The CDR3 DNA reads as TGTTCAACTTCCGGGACAGAAATCGGGGAGCCCCAGCATTTT.

This clonotype was found a few times. The chain joins TRBV6-5 to TRBJ2-1; the D call may be TRBD1 or TRBD2 (5 bases each). V dropped 2 bases and J dropped 9 bases, with 5 bases sitting between them. This CDR3 has 11 residues. Germline-derived CDR1 and CDR2 are MNHEY and SVGAGI. CDR3 coding DNA: TGTGCCAGCAGTTACGGGGGTGAGCAGTTCTTC. The encoded protein is CASSYGGEQFF.

On this clonotype itself: Relative to the germline gene, one junction end is altered; a read error may explain this. This rearrangement joins TRBV30 to TRBJ1-2; D possibly corresponds to TRBD1 (6 bases). The CDR3 runs to 13 residues. Germline assignment: CDR1 GTSNPN and CDR2 SVGIG (reference sequence). CDR3 sequence (DNA): TGTGCCTGGAGTGTGGGGGGCAAATATGGTTACACCTTC. Protein product: CAWSVGGKYGYTF.

This chain connects TRBV12-3 or TRBV12-4 to TRBJ2-7, with 8 positions matching TRBD2. CDR3 length: 16 residues. J was trimmed by 2 bases and V by 6 bases; bases with no gene match: 12. This CDR3 is CASRDHTGLGAYEQYF. The CDR3 DNA reads as TGTGCCAGCAGGGATCATACGGGACTAGGGGCCTACGAGCAGTACTTC.

The V and J genes are TRBV6-5 and TRBJ1-1; TRBD1 matches at 7 bases. Looked up from germline, CDR1 is MNHEY and CDR2 is SVGAGI. V lost 2 bases, J lost 3 bases, and 9 bases stayed unmatched. This CDR3 region has 16 residues. CDR3 protein: CASSYPGGRGYTEAFF. The DNA for the CDR3 is TGTGCCAGCAGTTACCCAGGGGGACGGGGGTACACTGAAGCTTTCTTT.

This clonotype is judged medium-sized. The chain employs TRBV10-3 and TRBJ2-1, with D possibly TRBD2 on 5 matching bases. The V gene lost 0 bases and the J gene lost 2 bases, with 11 bases spanning the gap. Germline values: CDR1 ENHRY, CDR2 SYGVKD. This CDR3 is built from 16 residues. Here the CDR3 DNA reads TGTGCCATCAGTGAGTCGAGGGAGATGCCCTACAATGAGCAGTTCTTC. It encodes CAISESREMPYNEQFF.